The 25 T cell receptor beta chains below come from one sample, sequenced in a study of T-cell reconstitution after alpha-beta-depleted transplantation in children. Using unique molecular identifiers, the investigators prepared the TCRbeta library. TCRdb passed the PCR reads through MiXCR, listing each CDR3 protein once. The sample shows a few hundred thousand distinct CDR3 sequences, approximately 9.6% of them seen only once. Here the sequenced sample was PBMCs from the stem cell graft donor, taken from the stem cell graft. These receptor sequences come from a human donor who donated a stem cell graft to a child with SCID.

This clonotype was detected ten times or more. The chain has TRBV7-8 and TRBJ1-1; D remains unclear. This CDR3 is built from 15 residues. From germline, CDR1 is SGHVS and CDR2 FQNEAQ. V was pared by 5 bases and J by 0 bases, with 13 bases between. In nucleotides, the CDR3 is TGTGCCAGCAGCACCCGCCGGGTACTGAACACTGAAGCTTTCTTT. This translates into CASSTRRVLNTEAFF.

This clonotype was counted ten times or more. The rearrangement uses TRBV9 and TRBJ1-1; TRBD1 aligns across 8 bases. CDR3 length equals 17 residues. After removal of 0 bases from V and 6 bases from J, the junction contained 13 bases not matched to a gene. Germline CDR1 and CDR2: SGDLS and YYNGEE. The DNA of the CDR3 is TGTGCCAGCAGCGTAGACCCAGGACAGGGCACGAAGCCTGAAGCTTTCTTT. Encoded protein: CASSVDPGQGTKPEAFF.

This chain joins TRBV5-5 and TRBJ2-2, with D perhaps assigned TRBD1 or TRBD2 (7 bases each). The CDR3 is made up of 16 amino acids. V lost 5 bases, J lost 5 bases, and 19 bases lay in between. CDR1 SGHKS and CDR2 YYEKEE come from the germline V gene (reference sequence). CDR3 residues: CASRLLAGGETGELFF. The CDR3 DNA is TGTGCCAGCAGGCTTTTGGCAGGGGGGGAGACCGGGGAGCTGTTTTTT. Combining the CDR3 with reference TRBV5-5 and TRBJ2-2 gives the whole variable domain DAGVTQSPTHLIKTRGQQVTLRCSPISGHKSVSWYQQVLGQGPQFIFQYYEKEERGRGNFPDRFSARQFPNYSSELNVNALLLGDSALYLCASRLLAGGETGELFFGEGSRLTVL.

This clonotype was counted between two and nine times. The chain carries TRBV4-1 and TRBJ1-5; D not certain. V was clipped by 3 bases and J by 6 bases, with 9 bases between them. This CDR3 region has 13 residues. The germline gives CDR1 MGHRA, CDR2 YSYEKL. CDR3 nucleotide sequence: TGCGCCAGCAGCCACCTAGTAGGTCAGCCCCAGCATTTT. This codes for CASSHLVGQPQHF.

In its sample, this clonotype was seen a few times. The V gene is TRBV11-1, the J gene TRBJ2-4, with a weak D call TRBD2 (8 bases). Germline V gene lookup returns CDR1 SGHAT and CDR2 FQDESV (reference sequence). The CDR3 is 20 amino acids. V was clipped by 4 bases and J by 2 bases, with 27 bases between them. CDR3 DNA sequence: TGTGCCAGCAGCTCGGCTGAGGGGGCGGGGGGTGATTGGACCAAAAACATTCAGTACTTC. Protein sequence: CASSSAEGAGGDWTKNIQYF.

This clonotype was counted only a few times. The CDR3 sequence: CATSFISTYEQYF. The CDR3 coding sequence is TGTGCCACCAGCTTCATCAGCACCTACGAGCAGTACTTC. V usage is TRBV15 and J usage is TRBJ2-7; no clear D. The V gene's germline CDR1 is LNHNV and CDR2 YYDKDF (reference sequence). The CDR3 totals 13 residues. The V gene lost 5 bases and the J gene lost 2 bases, with 10 bases spanning the gap.

The rearrangement links TRBV19 to TRBJ2-3; D assignment may be TRBD1 or TRBD2 (5 bases each). This CDR3 has 15 amino acids. Germline-derived CDR1 and CDR2 are LNHDA and SQIVND (reference sequence). V was trimmed by 7 bases and J by 3 bases, leaving 17 bases between them. DNA of the CDR3: TGTGCCAGTATCCCTTCGGGGCAGGCTACAGATACGCAGTATTTT. This translates into CASIPSGQATDTQYF.

The chain uses TRBV5-1 and TRBJ2-5, with TRBD1 as a possible D gene (6 bases). V was trimmed by 3 bases and J by 5 bases, leaving 14 bases between them. From germline, CDR1 is SGHRS and CDR2 YFSETQ. This CDR3 is 14 amino acids long. This CDR3 reads CASSSGTTSETQYF. The CDR3, as DNA: TGCGCCAGCAGCTCCGGGACAACGTCCGAGACCCAGTACTTC. The full variable domain, in which reference TRBV5-1 and TRBJ2-5 provide the parts outside the CDR3, is KAGVTQTPRYLIKTRGQQVTLSCSPISGHRSVSWYQQTPGQGLQFLFEYFSETQRNKGNFPGRFSGRQFSNSRSEMNVSTLELGDSALYLCASSSGTTSETQYFGPGTRLLVL.

This clonotype was detected a few times. The chain carries TRBV27 and TRBJ2-2; possible D gene TRBD2, 6 bases. The length of the CDR3 is 13 residues. The germline gives CDR1 MNHEY, CDR2 SMNVEV (reference sequence). The V end lost 6 bases, the J end lost 5 bases, and 10 bases lay between the germline ends. The CDR3 DNA reads TGTGCCAGCAGAGCGGGTGGAACCGGGGAGCTGTTTTTT. It encodes CASRAGGTGELFF.

This clonotype was counted a few times. V and J are TRBV10-2 and TRBJ2-7, with TRBD1 as a possible D gene (6 bases). Germline lookup yields CDR1 WSHSY and CDR2 SAAADI. Trimming left V 4 bases short and J 5 bases short, with 18 bases between. CDR3 length: 15 amino acids. CDR3 nucleotides: TGCGCCAGCAGTGTGGGGGCCGGGCTTGGCCACGAGCAGTACTTC. This sequence encodes CASSVGAGLGHEQYF.

The table lists this clonotype with many counts. This CDR3 is CASSQDWGGQETQYF. The CDR3, as DNA: TGTGCCAGCAGCCAAGATTGGGGCGGCCAAGAGACCCAGTACTTC. V gene TRBV3-1 combines with J gene TRBJ2-5; TRBD1 might be the D (5 bases). Germline CDR1 is LGHDT and CDR2 is YNNKEL (reference sequence). CDR3 length: 15 amino acids. Trimming took 0 bases from V and 1 from J, leaving 9 bases between them.

V and J are TRBV4-1 and TRBJ2-5; D is possibly TRBD1 or TRBD2 (5 bases each). This CDR3 is built from 16 residues. The ends were cut back, 3 bases at V and 5 bases at J, with 19 bases in the middle. CDR1 MGHRA and CDR2 YSYEKL come from the germline V gene. The CDR3 reads CASSQRPGPWGETQYF. The CDR3 coding sequence is TGCGCCAGCAGCCAGCGACCGGGACCGTGGGGGGAGACCCAGTACTTC.

This clonotype was seen only a few times. The V call is TRBV19, the J call TRBJ1-1; 12 nucleotides align to TRBD1. The CDR3 spans 17 residues. V lost 7 bases to trimming and J lost 2 bases; unmatched junction nucleotides: 11. CDR1 and CDR2 (germline): LNHDA, SQIVND (reference sequence). The CDR3 region has the DNA TGTGCCAGTAAACCGGGACAGGGGGCCTTTGGAAACACTGAAGCTTTCTTT. Encoded protein: CASKPGQGAFGNTEAFF.

This clonotype was detected ten times or more. The rearrangement joins TRBV5-1 to TRBJ2-2, with a weak D call TRBD1 (6 bases). Per the germline V gene, CDR1 is SGHRS and CDR2 is YFSETQ. V lost 0 bases and J lost 5, with 11 bases in between. The CDR3 totals 15 residues. The CDR3, as DNA: TGCGCCAGCAGCTTGGATCCAGGGGTTACCGGGGAGCTGTTTTTT. Translated, it gives CASSLDPGVTGELFF.

CDR3 sequence: CASRRDREAFF. Here the CDR3 DNA reads TGTGCCAGCAGACGTGACAGAGAAGCTTTCTTT. V gene TRBV2 combines with J gene TRBJ1-1; tentatively, D is TRBD1 (5 bases). Trimming removed 6 bases at V and 8 bases at J, with 10 bases between. CDR3 size: 11 residues. Per germline, CDR1 SNHLY and CDR2 FYNNEI.

This clonotype showed up just a few times. The chain links TRBV29-1 to TRBJ1-3; no clear D. Germline-derived CDR1 and CDR2 are SQVTM and ANQGSEA. CDR3 size: 15 residues. V lost 1 base to trimming and J lost 3 bases, with 13 bases between them. CDR3 amino acids: CSVEGQPYGGNTIYF. For the CDR3, the DNA is TGCAGCGTTGAAGGGCAGCCTTACGGTGGAAACACCATATATTTT.

This clonotype appeared many times. This chain links TRBV20-1 with TRBJ2-3; 8 bases are shared with TRBD2. Unmatched junction bases numbered 4, after V lost 0 bases and J lost 2 bases. The CDR3 is 15 residues long. Germline lookup yields CDR1 DFQATT and CDR2 SNEGSKA (reference sequence). CDR3 sequence: CSARDAGGNTDTQYF. CDR3 in DNA: TGCAGTGCTAGAGATGCGGGGGGCAACACAGATACGCAGTATTTT.

This clonotype occurred a few times. This chain connects TRBV12-3 or TRBV12-4 to TRBJ2-7; no clear D. V was pared by 3 bases and J by 1 base, with 13 bases between. The length of the CDR3 is 15 residues. CDR3 sequence reads: CASSLFGQISYEQYF. The CDR3 region has the DNA TGTGCCAGCAGTTTGTTCGGGCAGATTTCCTACGAGCAGTACTTC.

This clonotype was counted between two and nine times. The chain couples TRBV2 to TRBJ1-2; 10 nucleotides match TRBD1. The V gene's germline CDR1 is SNHLY and CDR2 FYNNEI. V shed 7 bases, J shed 2 bases, and the junction held 7 bases outside the gene matches. The CDR3 loop spans 15 amino acids. In DNA, the CDR3 is TGTGCCAGCACAGTCCTGGGACAGGGGAACTATGGCTACACCTTC. Translated, it gives CASTVLGQGNYGYTF.

The chain links TRBV11-2 to TRBJ1-6, with 7 bases that match TRBD1. The CDR3 extends over 16 amino acids. Trimming removed 5 bases from V and 3 bases from J; junction bases left unmatched: 7. CDR1 and CDR2 from the germline V gene are SGHAT and FQNNGV. The CDR3 DNA reads as TGTGCCAGCAGCGAACCCACAGGGGACTATAATTCACCCCTCCACTTT. It is translated as CASSEPTGDYNSPLHF.

This clonotype has just a few counts. CDR3 in DNA: TGTGCCAGCAGTTACTTTGGGGGGGGAAGCAATGAGCAGTTCTTC. It codes for CASSYFGGGSNEQFF. The chain carries TRBV6-5 and TRBJ2-1; 7 bases line up with TRBD2. This CDR3 has 15 amino acids. CDR1 and CDR2 from the germline V gene are MNHEY and SVGAGI. The J segment lost 6 bases and the V segment lost 1 base, leaving 6 bases of the junction unmatched.

This clonotype was observed a handful of times. This rearrangement joins TRBV10-3 to TRBJ1-1; D is unresolved. The CDR3 is 14 amino acids. Looked up from germline, CDR1 is ENHRY and CDR2 is SYGVKD. The V and J ends lost 3 bases and 1 base respectively, with 9 bases between them. The CDR3 sequence: CAISESEGNTEAFF. CDR3 nucleotides: TGTGCCATCAGTGAATCGGAGGGGAACACTGAAGCTTTCTTT.

There are many counts of this clonotype. This chain links TRBV7-6 with TRBJ2-1; unclear D gene. The V end was cut by 6 bases, the J end by 4 bases, with 16 bases between. Germline CDR1 reads SGHVS; CDR2 reads FNYEAQ. CDR3 length equals 15 residues. This CDR3 is CASSRPYQRYNEQFF. In DNA, the CDR3 is TGTGCCAGCAGTCGCCCATACCAGAGGTACAATGAGCAGTTCTTC. Full variable domain (rest looked up from reference TRBV7-6 and TRBJ2-1): GAGVSQSPRYKVTKRGQDVALRCDPISGHVSLYWYRQALGQGPEFLTYFNYEAQQDKSGLPNDRFSAERPEGSISTLTIQRTEQRDSAMYRCASSRPYQRYNEQFFGPGTRLTVL.

At least ten counts were recorded for this clonotype. This rearrangement joins TRBV6-4 to TRBJ2-1, with 9 bases lining up with TRBD2. The CDR3 length is 13 residues. With 8 bases clipped from V and 4 bases from J, the junction kept 3 bases outside the gene matches. Germline CDR1 reads MRHNA; CDR2 reads SNTAGT. The CDR3 sequence is CASVLAGYNEQFF. CDR3 nucleotides: TGTGCCAGCGTGCTAGCGGGATACAATGAGCAGTTCTTC.

This clonotype occurred a few times. The J gene is TRBJ2-7, the V gene TRBV3-1; 11 bases match TRBD1. The CDR3 is 15 amino acids. V shed 3 bases and J 11 bases; nucleotides not matched to a gene: 12. CDR1 LGHDT and CDR2 YNNKEL come from the germline V gene (reference sequence). CDR3 in amino acids: CASSHPGTGGTRKYF. In DNA, the CDR3 is TGTGCCAGCAGCCACCCCGGGACAGGGGGTACCCGAAAGTACTTC.